One sample yielded the 12 T cell receptor beta chains listed below, sequenced in a study of patients and donors after allogeneic stem cell transplantation. TCRdb itself ran the RT-PCR reads through MiXCR, one entry per CDR3 protein. The sample holds about 110,000 distinct CDR3 sequences, around 35% seen once. What was sequenced was blood, either unsorted or a sorted T cell fraction (not recorded which). The receptors come from a human donor who was either an allogeneic HSCT recipient or a stem cell or donor lymphocyte infusion donor (not recorded which). It is not recorded whose cells these are; they may come from a transplant donor.

The V gene is TRBV14, the J gene TRBJ2-1; no definite D call. There are 11 residues in the CDR3. Deletions cut 4 bases from V and 11 bases from J, with 9 bases between. Per germline, CDR1 SGHDN and CDR2 FVKESK. For the CDR3, the DNA is TGTGCCAGCAGCCCCGGGCTAAAGCAGTTCTTC. Translation: CASSPGLKQFF.

This sequence joins TRBV29-1 and TRBJ1-1, with 8 bases aligning to TRBD1. Germline CDR1 SQVTM, CDR2 ANQGSEA. This CDR3 is built from 14 residues. J was trimmed by 6 bases and V by 3 bases; bases with no gene match: 9. Here the CDR3 reads CSVDGTGRLAEAFF. DNA for the CDR3: TGCAGCGTTGATGGGACAGGAAGATTGGCTGAAGCTTTCTTT. The full variable domain, its missing parts supplied by reference TRBV29-1 and TRBJ1-1, is SAVISQKPSRDICQRGTSLTIQCQVDSQVTMMFWYRQQPGQSLTLIATANQGSEATYESGFVIDKFPISRPNLTFSTLTVSNMSPEDSSIYLCSVDGTGRLAEAFFGQGTRLTVV.

This clonotype turned up a few times. The chain recombines TRBV11-3 with TRBJ1-1; maybe TRBD1 (5 bases). V gave up 3 bases and J gave up 1 base, with 9 bases separating them. In germline, CDR1 is SGHNT, CDR2 YENEEA. The CDR3 is 14 amino acids. The CDR3 DNA follows: TGTGCCAGCAGCTTGGACATTTCGAACACTGAAGCTTTCTTT. As protein: CASSLDISNTEAFF. Variable domain in full (rest from reference TRBV11-3 and TRBJ1-1): EAGVVQSPRYKIIEKKQPVAFWCNPISGHNTLYWYLQNLGQGPELLIRYENEEAVDDSQLPKDRFSAERLKGVDSTLKIQPAELGDSAVYLCASSLDISNTEAFFGQGTRLTVV.

A single count supports this clonotype. The genes are TRBV6-5 and TRBJ2-7; TRBD2 agrees at 8 bases. Losses at the gene ends were 4 bases for V and 3 bases for J; bases not matched to a gene: 11. CDR3 length: 16 amino acids. Germline V CDR1 and CDR2: MNHEY, SVGAGI. The CDR3 sequence is CASSSLGGAQNYEQYF. The CDR3 bases are TGTGCCAGCAGTTCCCTCGGGGGGGCCCAAAACTACGAGCAGTACTTC.

V gene TRBV7-9 combines with J gene TRBJ2-6; tentatively, D is TRBD2 (6 bases). From germline, CDR1 is SEHNR and CDR2 FQNEAQ (reference sequence). The CDR3 consists of 15 residues. The V and J ends lost 7 bases and 4 bases respectively, with 14 bases between them. CDR3 protein: CASTKRVSGANVLTF. The DNA for the CDR3 is TGTGCCAGCACCAAGCGGGTCTCAGGGGCCAACGTCCTGACTTTC. Using reference TRBV7-9 and TRBJ2-6 for the parts outside the CDR3, the full variable domain is DTGVSQNPRHKITKRGQNVTFRCDPISEHNRLYWYRQTLGQGPEFLTYFQNEAQLEKSRLLSDRFSAERPKGSFSTLEIQRTEQGDSAMYLCASTKRVSGANVLTFGAGSRLTVL.

This clonotype was found a few times. For the CDR3, the DNA is TGTGCCAGCAGTCTATTACGACTCGGGAACACCATATATTTT. Translation: CASSLLRLGNTIYF. The rearrangement links TRBV12-3 or TRBV12-4 to TRBJ1-3, with no clear D. V was clipped by 5 bases and J by 7 bases, with 15 bases between them. The CDR3 sequence is 14 residues long.

This clonotype occurred many times. The J gene is TRBJ2-3, the V gene TRBV20-1; 8 bases line up with TRBD2. After removal of 3 bases from V and 5 bases from J, the junction contained 4 bases not matched to a gene. Germline loops: CDR1 DFQATT, CDR2 SNEGSKA (reference sequence). This CDR3 is 13 amino acids long. This CDR3 is CSARVAGKDTQYF. As DNA, the CDR3 is TGCAGTGCTAGGGTAGCGGGAAAAGATACGCAGTATTTT.

CDR3 region: CSAPLAGYNEQFF. CDR3 coding DNA: TGCAGTGCCCCCTTAGCGGGGTACAATGAGCAGTTCTTC. The V gene is TRBV20-1, the J gene TRBJ2-1, with 8 bases lining up with TRBD2. Trimming at V came to 6 bases and at J to 4 bases, leaving 5 bases not matched to a gene. Germline CDR1 is DFQATT and CDR2 is SNEGSKA (reference sequence). CDR3 length: 13 residues.

The V and J genes are TRBV18 and TRBJ1-1; D possibly corresponds to TRBD1 (5 bases). Germline assignment: CDR1 KGHSH and CDR2 LQKENI. V was clipped by 4 bases and J by 1 base, with 13 bases between them. This CDR3 has 15 amino acids. DNA for the CDR3: TGTGCCAGCTCACAACTGGGACTTCCGAACACTGAAGCTTTCTTT. Residues: CASSQLGLPNTEAFF.

The table lists this clonotype with a few counts. CDR3: CASSASGSNTGELFF. The CDR3 nucleotides read TGCGCCAGCAGCGCCAGCGGGAGCAACACCGGGGAGCTGTTTTTT. V is TRBV5-1 and J is TRBJ2-2, with TRBD2 matching 8 bases. CDR3 size: 15 residues. The germline V gene encodes CDR1 SGHRS and CDR2 YFSETQ. The ends lost 4 bases at V and 2 bases at J; junction bases unmatched: 4.

This clonotype was counted a few times. The V gene is TRBV5-1, the J gene TRBJ2-1, with 11 bases aligning to TRBD2. Per the germline V gene, CDR1 is SGHRS and CDR2 is YFSETQ. After removal of 4 bases from V and 3 bases from J, the junction contained 6 bases not matched to a gene. The CDR3 has 16 amino acids. CDR3 in DNA: TGCGCCAGCAGCGCGGGGACTAGCGGACACTACAATGAGCAGTTCTTC. Translating gives CASSAGTSGHYNEQFF.

The rearrangement links TRBV11-2 to TRBJ1-6, with D unresolved. Trimming removed 2 bases at V and 0 bases at J, with 5 bases between. The CDR3 is 15 amino acids. Germline lookup yields CDR1 SGHAT and CDR2 FQNNGV. CDR3 DNA sequence: TGTGCCAGCAGCTTAAAGAGCTCCTATAATTCACCCCTCCACTTT. This sequence encodes CASSLKSSYNSPLHF. Combining the CDR3 with reference TRBV11-2 and TRBJ1-6 gives the whole variable domain EAGVAQSPRYKIIEKRQSVAFWCNPISGHATLYWYQQILGQGPKLLIQFQNNGVVDDSQLPKDRFSAERLKGVDSTLKIQPAKLEDSAVYLCASSLKSSYNSPLHFGNGTRLTVT.